Shown below are 15 T cell receptor beta chains from a single sample sequenced in a study of cytomegalovirus exposure and HLA in healthy donors. PCR employed 60 Vbeta and 13 Jbeta primers. TCRdb keeps only in-frame clones here, not all; method: immunoSEQ multiplex PCR. The listing contains around 33,000 clones. Sequencing input: PBMCs. The receptors here all came from a man aged 40-50 years in good health and CMV-seronegative.

CDR3 nucleotide sequence: TGTGCCAGCAGTTACTCGGGTAGCGGGGTCTCCTACGAGCAGTACTTC. Translation gives CASSYSGSGVSYEQYF. This rearrangement joins TRBV6-5 to TRBJ2-7; 8 nucleotides match TRBD2. The V and J ends lost 0 bases and 0 bases, in that order; junction bases with no gene match: 4. CDR3 size: 16 residues. The V gene's germline CDR1 is MNHEY and CDR2 SVGAGI.

The rearrangement uses TRBV7-6 and TRBJ2-1; D possibly corresponds to TRBD2 (5 bases). V lost 2 bases, J lost 6 bases, and 14 bases lay in between. This CDR3 has 15 residues. In germline, CDR1 is SGHVS, CDR2 FNYEAQ. CDR3: CASSLTQRQRNEQFF. DNA of the CDR3: TGTGCCAGCAGCTTAACCCAGCGGCAACGCAATGAGCAGTTCTTC. Looking up the rest from reference TRBV7-6 and TRBJ2-1 gives the full variable domain: GAGVSQSPRYKVTKRGQDVALRCDPISGHVSLYWYRQALGQGPEFLTYFNYEAQQDKSGLPNDRFSAERPEGSISTLTIQRTEQRDSAMYRCASSLTQRQRNEQFFGPGTRLTVL.

This rearrangement joins TRBV6-1 to TRBJ2-4; the match to TRBD1 covers 11 bases. After removal of 11 bases from V and 4 bases from J, the junction contained 10 bases not matched to a gene. Germline lookup yields CDR1 MNHNS and CDR2 SASEGT. The CDR3 extends over 15 amino acids. The CDR3 DNA reads as TGTGCCTCCCAAACCGGGACAGGGGGGAAAAACATTCAGTACTTC. It encodes CASQTGTGGKNIQYF.

Comment on this clone: Other DNA sequences in this sample translate to the same CDR3. The chain recombines TRBV7-3 with TRBJ2-2; a weak D match, TRBD1 (7 bases). The CDR3 is 15 residues long. CDR1 SGHTA and CDR2 FQGTGA come from the germline V gene. Trimming cost V 2 bases and J 4 bases, with 11 bases left between them. Written as DNA, the CDR3 is TGTGCCAGCAGCTTATCCCAGGGGGGCACCGGGGAGCTGTTTTTT. It is translated as CASSLSQGGTGELFF.

The chain uses TRBV5-3 and TRBJ2-7; the match to TRBD1 covers 10 bases. TRBV5-3 is filed as an ORF, its function uncertain. With 3 bases clipped from V and 4 bases from J, the junction kept 13 bases outside the gene matches. The CDR3 length is 17 residues. Written as DNA, the CDR3 is TGTGCCAGAAGCTCGAAGGGACAGGGGCCTAGATTGTACGAGCAGTACTTC. This codes for CARSSKGQGPRLYEQYF.

The chain couples TRBV4-3 to TRBJ2-5; a weak D match, TRBD1 (5 bases). V shed 1 base and J shed 4 bases, with 19 bases lying between them. This CDR3 has 17 amino acids. Germline V gene lookup returns CDR1 LGHNA and CDR2 YSLEER. CDR3 sequence (DNA): TGCGCCAGCAGCCAAGGGTTTCCGCCGATGGGGCGAGAGACCCAGTACTTC. This gives the protein CASSQGFPPMGRETQYF.

This chain connects TRBV7-7 to TRBJ2-5; the match to TRBD1 covers 11 bases. The CDR3 is 15 residues long. V lost 3 bases, J lost 1 base, and 1 base stayed unmatched. Germline CDR1 and CDR2: SSHAT and FNYEAQ (reference sequence). For the CDR3, the DNA is TGTGCCAGCAGCTTCGGGACAGGGGGCCAAGAGACCCAGTACTTC. Translation gives CASSFGTGGQETQYF.

The J gene is TRBJ1-1, the V gene TRBV9, with TRBD1 identical over 7 bases. V lost 3 bases and J lost 5; bases outside the gene matches: 7. CDR3 length: 14 amino acids. Germline CDR1 is SGDLS and CDR2 is YYNGEE. CDR3 bases: TGTGCCAGCAGCGCTATAACAGGGGATACTGAAGCTTTCTTT. Protein sequence: CASSAITGDTEAFF.

The chain couples TRBV4-3 to TRBJ2-3; 13 bases map to TRBD2. This CDR3 has 16 amino acids. The germline V gene encodes CDR1 LGHNA and CDR2 YSLEER. J lost 6 bases, V lost 1 base, and 4 bases had no gene match. The CDR3: CASSQGTSGRGDTQYF. DNA of the CDR3: TGCGCCAGCAGCCAAGGGACTAGCGGGAGAGGGGATACGCAGTATTTT.

The chain employs TRBV20-1 and TRBJ1-5; D perhaps matches TRBD1 (6 bases). CDR3 length equals 11 residues. Germline CDR1 is DFQATT and CDR2 is SNEGSKA (reference sequence). Trimming cost V 5 bases and J 10 bases, with 12 bases left between them. CDR3 DNA sequence: TGCAGTGCTGGTTACGGGACACCCCAGCATTTT. Its protein is CSAGYGTPQHF.

The chain is built from TRBV6-6 and TRBJ1-4; TRBD1 might be the D (6 bases). CDR1 MNHNY and CDR2 SVGAGI come from the germline V gene (reference sequence). The CDR3 sequence is 14 residues long. V lost 4 bases and J lost 6, with 12 bases in between. This CDR3 is CASSLGQDHEKLFF. CDR3 in DNA: TGTGCCAGCAGTTTGGGACAAGACCATGAAAAACTGTTTTTT.

CDR3 protein: CSPRGNQPQHF. Written as DNA, the CDR3 is TGCAGCCCTAGAGGGAATCAGCCCCAGCATTTT. The chain couples TRBV29-1 to TRBJ1-5; D call uncertain. The V gene's germline CDR1 is SQVTM and CDR2 ANQGSEA. This CDR3 spans 11 amino acids. With 8 bases removed from V and 4 bases from J, the gap between germline ends came to 9 bases.

The chain combines TRBV5-1 with TRBJ1-3; D gene unclear. The CDR3 covers 15 residues. CDR1 is SGHRS, CDR2 YFSETQ, per germline. The V gene lost 4 bases and the J gene lost 3 bases, with 14 bases spanning the gap. The CDR3 spells CASSPNSRFGNTIYF. The CDR3 DNA reads TGCGCCAGCAGCCCTAACTCCCGCTTTGGAAACACCATATATTTT.

The chain recombines TRBV4-3 with TRBJ2-3; no definite D call. Germline assignment: CDR1 LGHNA and CDR2 YSLEER. V was pared by 0 bases and J by 6 bases, with 7 bases between. The CDR3 is 13 amino acids. CDR3 loop: CASSQDTMDTQYF. CDR3 sequence (DNA): TGCGCCAGCAGCCAAGATACAATGGATACGCAGTATTTT.

This chain joins TRBV1 and TRBJ2-1; the tabulated D call, TRBD2, remains unverified against the DNA. TRBV1 constitutes a pseudogene. The CDR3 runs 19 residues. The CDR3 is CTSSQDGTSGASSYNEQFF. The CDR3 region has the DNA TGCACCAGCAGCCAAGATGGGACTAGCGGGGCCAGCTCCTACAATGAGCAGTTCTTC.